These 20 T cell receptor beta chains share one sample of origin, sequenced in a study of CD8 T cells in ankylosing spondylitis. Their antigens remain unidentified. The study's findings and limits: A TCR beta motif made of roughly eight highly homologous variants seemed typical of ankylosing spondylitis blood.

One entry per CDR3 protein, called by TCRdb with MiXCR from the 5' RACE reads. The sample records fewer than 450,000 distinct CDR3 sequences, 17% being singletons. The sample taken for sequencing was blood, either unsorted or a sorted T cell fraction (not recorded which). Receptors originate from a male donor with ankylosing spondylitis.

The chain links TRBV3-1 to TRBJ1-3; 10 positions agree with TRBD1. With 5 bases clipped from V and 2 bases from J, the junction kept 6 bases outside the gene matches. The CDR3 loop spans 16 amino acids. CDR1 is LGHDT, CDR2 YNNKEL, per germline (reference sequence). The CDR3 coding sequence is TGTGCCAGCAGCAGACGACAGGGGGCCGCTGGAAACACCATATATTTT. Encoded protein: CASSRRQGAAGNTIYF.

The V gene is TRBV20-1, the J gene TRBJ1-6, with TRBD1 as a possible D gene (5 bases). This CDR3 spans 12 amino acids. Germline assignment: CDR1 DFQATT and CDR2 SNEGSKA (reference sequence). V lost 1 base and J lost 18, with 16 bases in between. The CDR3 region has the DNA TGCAGTGCTAGAGGCGGGAACCTTGGGACCCACTTT. Encoded protein: CSARGGNLGTHF.

A few counts support this clonotype. This chain joins TRBV5-1 and TRBJ1-1; perhaps TRBD1 as D (6 bases). The CDR3 loop spans 15 amino acids. The germline V gene encodes CDR1 SGHRS and CDR2 YFSETQ. Between the trimmed V and J ends, which lost 4 bases and 2 bases, there was a span of 15 bases. CDR3 DNA: TGCGCCAGCAGCAAAACAGGGATAACAAACACTGAAGCTTTCTTT. Translating gives CASSKTGITNTEAFF.

This sequence joins TRBV6-1 and TRBJ1-2; D call uncertain. Germline V gene lookup returns CDR1 MNHNS and CDR2 SASEGT. V was shortened by 10 bases and J by 2 bases, with 14 bases between the two germline ends. The CDR3 covers 13 residues. In DNA, the CDR3 is TGTGCCACCCGGAGGGAACCGAACTATGGCTACACCTTC. Translating gives CATRREPNYGYTF.

This clonotype turned up a few times. The chain has TRBV29-1 and TRBJ1-2; a possible D gene is TRBD1 (5 bases). From germline, CDR1 is SQVTM and CDR2 ANQGSEA. V was pared by 7 bases and J by 4 bases, with 16 bases between. The CDR3 spans 13 residues. The CDR3 loop reads CSGRDRGGYGYTF. CDR3 sequence (DNA): TGCAGCGGGAGGGACCGAGGAGGCTATGGCTACACCTTC.

This clonotype was observed a handful of times. The chain links TRBV5-1 to TRBJ2-5; a possible D gene is TRBD1 (5 bases). V was pared by 2 bases and J by 2 bases, with 10 bases between. Germline-derived CDR1 and CDR2 are SGHRS and YFSETQ. This CDR3 is built from 14 residues. CDR3 DNA: TGCGCCAGCAGCTTATGGTCAGGGCAAGAGACCCAGTACTTC. Translation: CASSLWSGQETQYF.

This clonotype was seen a handful of times. This chain connects TRBV6-2 or TRBV6-3 to TRBJ2-3; the D call may be TRBD1 or TRBD2 (7 bases each). The V and J ends lost 8 bases and 4 bases respectively, with 16 bases between them. The CDR3 is made up of 14 amino acids. Per the germline V gene, CDR1 is MNHEY and CDR2 is SVGEGT. CDR3 loop: CASGEGAGADTQYF. CDR3 in DNA: TGTGCCAGCGGGGAGGGGGCAGGAGCAGATACGCAGTATTTT.

The CDR3 spells CASSLGLTGGHSYEQYF. As DNA, the CDR3 is TGTGCCAGCAGCTTGGGTTTGACAGGGGGCCACTCCTACGAGCAGTACTTC. The chain couples TRBV5-6 to TRBJ2-7, with 10 bases lining up with TRBD1. V was clipped by 0 bases and J by 0 bases; unmatched bases: 6. The CDR3 contains 17 residues. Germline V CDR1 and CDR2: SGHDT, YYEEEE.

DNA of the CDR3: TGTGCCACCAGCAAAGATGGACTAGCGCAAATAACAGATACGCAGTATTTT. It is translated as CATSKDGLAQITDTQYF. The J gene is TRBJ2-3, the V gene TRBV15, with 9 bases that match TRBD2. V lost 4 bases and J lost 3; bases outside the gene matches: 11. Per germline, CDR1 LNHNV and CDR2 YYDKDF (reference sequence). The CDR3 length is 17 residues.

The chain couples TRBV7-6 to TRBJ2-7, with 8 bases identical to TRBD1. The trim removed 1 base at V and 5 bases at J, leaving 10 bases unmatched. The CDR3 is 16 residues long. CDR1 and CDR2 (germline): SGHVS, FNYEAQ. The chain's CDR3 is CASSLEVGQGHNEQYF. CDR3 nucleotides: TGTGCCAGCAGCTTAGAGGTAGGACAGGGTCACAACGAGCAGTACTTC.

In this sample, this clonotype turned up many times. The J gene is TRBJ1-1, the V gene TRBV12-3 or TRBV12-4, with TRBD1 matching over 8 bases. The CDR3 totals 14 residues. Germline trimming cut 5 bases from V and 6 bases from J; bases unmatched to any gene: 8. The CDR3 protein is CASSLDRGRPEAFF. In nucleotides, the CDR3 is TGTGCCAGCAGTCTCGACAGGGGTCGGCCTGAAGCTTTCTTT.

The chain carries TRBV7-9 and TRBJ1-2; D call uncertain. Trimming cost V 2 bases and J 8 bases, with 15 bases left between them. The CDR3 totals 14 residues. CDR1 is SEHNR and CDR2 is FQNEAQ in the germline V gene (reference sequence). The CDR3 spells CASSLLEAPSGYTF. CDR3 bases: TGTGCCAGCAGCTTATTGGAGGCCCCGAGCGGCTACACCTTC.

This clonotype was seen ten or more times. The chain employs TRBV12-3 or TRBV12-4 and TRBJ2-3, with 7 bases aligning to TRBD1. This CDR3 has 15 residues. The V segment lost 3 bases and the J segment 1 base; nucleotides outside the gene matches: 4. CDR3 nucleotide sequence: TGTGCCAGCAGTTTTAATACAGGGGGCACAGATACGCAGTATTTT. It is translated as CASSFNTGGTDTQYF.

Ten or more counts support this clonotype. V usage is TRBV7-2 and J usage is TRBJ2-2; D is uncertain. The germline V gene has CDR1 SGHTA and CDR2 FQGNSA. V was shortened by 4 bases and J by 1 base, with 13 bases between the two germline ends. The CDR3 runs 16 residues. This chain's CDR3 is CASSSPDVWNTGELFF. The CDR3 coding sequence is TGTGCCAGCAGCTCCCCTGATGTATGGAACACCGGGGAGCTGTTTTTT. Supplemented by reference TRBV7-2 and TRBJ2-2, the full variable domain reads GAGVSQSPSNKVTEKGKDVELRCDPISGHTALYWYRQSLGQGLEFLIYFQGNSAPDKSGLPSDRFSAERTGGSVSTLTIQRTQQEDSAVYLCASSSPDVWNTGELFFGEGSRLTVL.

The chain links TRBV2 to TRBJ1-1; D is unresolved. Germline V lookup: CDR1 SNHLY, CDR2 FYNNEI. The V and J ends lost 6 bases and 0 bases respectively, with 23 bases between them. The CDR3 covers 18 residues. CDR3 nucleotides: TGTGCCAGCAGCCTATACCCAGTCGGCGGGAGCATGAACACTGAAGCTTTCTTT. This encodes CASSLYPVGGSMNTEAFF.

This clonotype was recorded at least ten times. V and J are TRBV7-9 and TRBJ2-5; 8 bases map to TRBD1. The CDR3 length is 14 residues. Germline V lookup: CDR1 SEHNR, CDR2 FQNEAQ (reference sequence). V shed 5 bases and J 5 bases; nucleotides not matched to a gene: 7. In nucleotides, the CDR3 is TGTGCCAGCAGCCAGGGGGCACAGTTCGAGACCCAGTACTTC. Residues: CASSQGAQFETQYF.

V usage is TRBV15 and J usage is TRBJ2-5; TRBD2 aligns across 7 bases. The germline V gene encodes CDR1 LNHNV and CDR2 YYDKDF (reference sequence). This CDR3 comprises 16 residues. The ends lost 3 bases at V and 4 bases at J; junction bases unmatched: 11. CDR3 coding DNA: TGTGCCACCAGCAGGTTTCTAGCGGAGGTTGGAGAGACCCAGTACTTC. This translates into CATSRFLAEVGETQYF.

This sequence joins TRBV12-3 or TRBV12-4 and TRBJ2-1; the D gene is possibly TRBD1 (6 bases). Trimming shortened V by 0 bases and J by 0 bases, and 9 bases separated the two germline ends. CDR3 length: 16 amino acids. The CDR3 loop reads CASSLALGGSYNEQFF. For the CDR3, the DNA is TGTGCCAGCAGTTTAGCGCTAGGGGGCTCCTACAATGAGCAGTTCTTC.

This chain connects TRBV29-1 to TRBJ1-2, with 9 bases that match TRBD1. This CDR3 is 14 amino acids long. V shed 7 bases and J 5 bases; nucleotides not matched to a gene: 11. Germline assignment: CDR1 SQVTM and CDR2 ANQGSEA. CDR3 nucleotides: TGCAGCGCCCTGGGACAGGGCGGTGGATATGGCTACACCTTC. Its protein product is CSALGQGGGYGYTF.

In its sample, this clonotype was seen many times. The rearrangement links TRBV4-2 to TRBJ2-7; perhaps TRBD2 as D (5 bases). Between the trimmed V and J ends, which lost 4 bases and 2 bases, there was a span of 9 bases. This CDR3 has 13 residues. Germline-derived CDR1 and CDR2 are LGHNA and YNFKEQ. CDR3: CASSPLGAYEQYF. CDR3 coding DNA: TGTGCCAGCAGCCCACTCGGGGCCTACGAGCAGTACTTC.